This T cell receptor (beta chain) was found in a study of T cell changes during pregnancy in multiple sclerosis (dated by TCRdb to about 2019). In terms of the full investigation: In women with multiple sclerosis, the researchers looked at how the T cell repertoire shifted as pregnancy progressed.

Library preparation used the immunoSEQ multiplex PCR assay. This immuneACCESS table, as held by TCRdb, lists in-frame sequences with V and J called but not all clones. Of the missing ones, under half trace to an unresolved V gene in checked studies; the others have no known cause. This sample holds 65,000 to 85,000 clones; roughly 93% were observed only once. The biggest ten clones account for approximately 1.5% of the sample. About this clone: Its antigen has not been determined. The sample holds no much larger clone one base away, and base qualities are not on file.

This TCR was recovered from a female donor with multiple sclerosis, enrolled in a pregnancy study. Here the sequenced sample was peripheral blood, taken in the third trimester of pregnancy.

This receptor has the CDR3 CASSFPAGGSNEQFF. The nucleotide sequence reads as follows: TGTGCCAGCAGCTTCCCAGCGGGGGGGTCGAATGAGCAGTTCTTC. Recombination joined TRBV11-3 with TRBJ2-1; 10 bases in the junction line up with TRBD2. The CDR1 and CDR2 encoded by the germline V gene are SGHNT and YENEEA. V is cut back by 3 bases and J by 7 bases, with 6 bases in the junction unmatched. The cysteine opens and the phenylalanine closes a CDR3 of 15 amino acids. Only the CDR3 region is kept as DNA, spanning 45 bases read in frame from base 1.